The 10 T cell receptor beta chains below come from one sample, sequenced in a study of beta chain features in type 1 diabetes. The isolated RNA, all of it, was reverse transcribed, so expressed TCRB transcripts were what got sequenced. TCRdb keeps only in-frame clones here, not all; method: immunoSEQ multiplex PCR. This sample carries about 230,000 clones, over 9.5% of them seen once, and the ten largest clones take under 0.045%. The sample consisted of naive CD4+ T cells from blood. The receptor set was obtained from a woman aged 18-29 years in good health.

This clone was counted only a few times. This chain uses TRBV5-5 with TRBJ2-7; the match to TRBD1 covers 7 bases. The CDR3 covers 15 residues. Germline V CDR1 and CDR2: SGHKS, YYEKEE (reference sequence). J was trimmed by 5 bases and V by 3 bases; bases with no gene match: 11. The CDR3 DNA reads as TGTGCCAGCAGCTCGTCCGACAGGGTTTACAACGAGCAGTACTTC. This codes for CASSSSDRVYNEQYF.

The table lists this clone with a few counts. The CDR3 spells CASSTYGFGGGEAFF. The CDR3 DNA follows: TGTGCCAGTAGTACTTATGGCTTCGGGGGGGGTGAAGCTTTCTTT. The chain recombines TRBV19 with TRBJ1-1, with D possibly matching TRBD1 (5 bases). V lost 4 bases to trimming and J lost 7 bases, with 19 bases between them. This CDR3 comprises 15 residues. From germline, CDR1 is LNHDA and CDR2 SQIVND (reference sequence).

The chain employs TRBV7-8 and TRBJ1-5; D might be TRBD1 (5 bases). Germline CDR1 and CDR2: SGHVS and FQNEAQ. There are 18 residues in the CDR3. V lost 0 bases to trimming and J lost 0 bases, with 15 bases between them. The CDR3 sequence: CASSLAGVGGYSNQPQHF. The CDR3 DNA reads as TGTGCCAGCAGCTTAGCGGGGGTCGGAGGGTATAGCAATCAGCCCCAGCATTTT.

The chain combines TRBV30 with TRBJ2-1; 12 bases are a match to TRBD2. The junction had 12 bases not matched to a gene; V was cut back by 4 bases and J by 5 bases. Germline CDR1 reads GTSNPN; CDR2 reads SVGIG (reference sequence). The CDR3 spans 17 residues. CDR3 region: CAWTTRLAGGPNNEQFF. The DNA for the CDR3 is TGTGCCTGGACCACACGGCTAGCGGGGGGGCCTAACAATGAGCAGTTCTTC.

This clone was observed a handful of times. V gene TRBV29-1 combines with J gene TRBJ2-7; 14 nucleotides line up with TRBD2. Losses at the gene ends were 7 bases for V and 7 bases for J; bases not matched to a gene: 15. The CDR3 is 16 amino acids. CDR1 SQVTM and CDR2 ANQGSEA come from the germline V gene. CDR3 coding DNA: TGCAGCGCTGCGGGACTAGCGGGGGTAAGGGCGAGTGAGCAGTACTTC. Amino acid sequence: CSAAGLAGVRASEQYF.

The V gene is TRBV5-1, the J gene TRBJ1-1; D is possibly TRBD1 (6 bases). CDR1 is SGHRS and CDR2 is YFSETQ in the germline V gene. The length of the CDR3 is 18 residues. V lost 4 bases and J 4 bases, leaving 26 bases between the germline ends. This CDR3 is CASSSGAGESVLVTEAFF. CDR3 bases: TGCGCCAGCAGCAGCGGGGCAGGGGAGTCGGTTTTGGTCACTGAAGCTTTCTTT.

In this sample, this clone turned up a few times. The V call is TRBV6-1, the J call TRBJ2-1; D possibly corresponds to TRBD1 (6 bases). The CDR3 loop spans 13 amino acids. The V and J ends lost 8 bases and 2 bases respectively, with 10 bases between them. Per germline, CDR1 MNHNS and CDR2 SASEGT. In DNA, the CDR3 is TGTGCCAGCTCTAGGGACACCTACAATGAGCAGTTCTTC. It translates to CASSRDTYNEQFF.

This clone was counted only a few times. The gene calls are TRBV5-4 and TRBJ2-7; 12 positions agree with TRBD1. The CDR3 has 17 amino acids. V shed 4 bases, J shed 2 bases, and the junction held 10 bases outside the gene matches. In germline, CDR1 is SGHNT, CDR2 YYREEE (reference sequence). CDR3 nucleotides: TGTGCCAGCAGCCCTTCACGGGACAGGGGGCCAGCCTACGAGCAGTACTTC. Its translation: CASSPSRDRGPAYEQYF.

V gene TRBV6-5 combines with J gene TRBJ1-2; D is ambiguous. Trimming stripped 0 bases from V and 7 bases from J, with 12 bases between. The CDR3 is 14 amino acids. Germline-derived CDR1 and CDR2 are MNHEY and SVGAGI. The CDR3 DNA sequence: TGTGCCAGCAGTTACTCGAGTCTCCTAAGTGGCTACACCTTC. It encodes CASSYSSLLSGYTF.

The chain employs TRBV4-1 and TRBJ2-5, with TRBD1 identical over 8 bases. CDR1 MGHRA and CDR2 YSYEKL come from the germline V gene. Germline trimming cut 0 bases from V and 4 bases from J; bases unmatched to any gene: 4. The CDR3 runs to 15 residues. The CDR3 loop is CASSQDGTGRETQYF. The CDR3 bases are TGCGCCAGCAGCCAAGATGGGACAGGTCGAGAGACCCAGTACTTC.